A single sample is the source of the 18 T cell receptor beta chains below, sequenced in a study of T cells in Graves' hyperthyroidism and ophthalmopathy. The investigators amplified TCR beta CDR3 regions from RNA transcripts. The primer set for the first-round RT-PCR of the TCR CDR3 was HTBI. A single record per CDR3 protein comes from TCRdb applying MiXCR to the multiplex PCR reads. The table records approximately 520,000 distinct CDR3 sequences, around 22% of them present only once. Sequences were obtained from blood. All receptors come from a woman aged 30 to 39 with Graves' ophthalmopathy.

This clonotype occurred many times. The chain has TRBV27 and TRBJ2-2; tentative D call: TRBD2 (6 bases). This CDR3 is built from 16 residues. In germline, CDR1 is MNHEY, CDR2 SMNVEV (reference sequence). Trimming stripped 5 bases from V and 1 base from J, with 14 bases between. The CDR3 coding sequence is TGTGCCAGCAGTGGGGCGGGACGGGAGAACACCGGGGAGCTGTTTTTT. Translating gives CASSGAGRENTGELFF.

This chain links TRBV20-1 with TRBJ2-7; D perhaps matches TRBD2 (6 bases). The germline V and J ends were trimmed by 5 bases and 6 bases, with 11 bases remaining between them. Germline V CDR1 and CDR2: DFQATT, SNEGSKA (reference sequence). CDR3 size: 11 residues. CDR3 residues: CSARLVGEQYF. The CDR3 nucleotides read TGCAGTGCTCGACTAGTCGGCGAGCAGTACTTC.

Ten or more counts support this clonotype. The CDR3 region has the DNA TGTGCCAGCAGTCCCCGGGACAGGGTCCACGAGCAGTACTTC. Its translation is CASSPRDRVHEQYF. This chain links TRBV12-3 or TRBV12-4 with TRBJ2-7, with TRBD1 identical over 9 bases. This CDR3 contains 14 residues. V was pared by 5 bases and J by 5 bases, with 7 bases of the junction left unmatched.

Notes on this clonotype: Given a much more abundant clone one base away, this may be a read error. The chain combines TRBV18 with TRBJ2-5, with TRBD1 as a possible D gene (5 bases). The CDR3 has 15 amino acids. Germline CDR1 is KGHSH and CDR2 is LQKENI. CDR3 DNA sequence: TGTGCCAGCTCTGATTTCCAGGGTAAACTGGAGACCCTGTACTTC. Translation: CASSDFQGKLETLYF.

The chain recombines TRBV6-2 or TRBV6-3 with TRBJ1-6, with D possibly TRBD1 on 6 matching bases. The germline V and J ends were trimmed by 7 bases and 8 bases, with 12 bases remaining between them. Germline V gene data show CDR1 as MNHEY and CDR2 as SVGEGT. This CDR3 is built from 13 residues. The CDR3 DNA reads TGTGCCAGCAAGACTAACAGGGATTCACCCCTCCACTTT. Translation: CASKTNRDSPLHF.

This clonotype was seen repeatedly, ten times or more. CDR3 amino acids: CASFTSGGETQYF. Here the CDR3 DNA reads TGTGCCAGCTTCACTAGCGGGGGTGAGACCCAGTACTTC. The chain combines TRBV5-4 with TRBJ2-5; 11 nucleotides line up with TRBD2. There are 13 residues in the CDR3. Losses at the gene ends were 7 bases for V and 5 bases for J; bases not matched to a gene: 4. Germline CDR1 reads SGHNT; CDR2 reads YYREEE (reference sequence).

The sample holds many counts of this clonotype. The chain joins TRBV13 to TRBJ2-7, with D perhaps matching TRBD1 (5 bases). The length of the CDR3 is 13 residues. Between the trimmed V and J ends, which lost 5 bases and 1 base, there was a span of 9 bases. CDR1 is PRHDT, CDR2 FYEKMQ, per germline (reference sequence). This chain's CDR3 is CASSERQSYEQYF. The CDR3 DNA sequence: TGTGCCAGCAGCGAGAGACAGTCCTACGAGCAGTACTTC. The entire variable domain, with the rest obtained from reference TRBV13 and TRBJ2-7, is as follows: AAGVIQSPRHLIKEKRETATLKCYPIPRHDTVYWYQQGPGQDPQFLISFYEKMQSDKGSIPDRFSAQQFSDYHSELNMSSLELGDSALYFCASSERQSYEQYFGPGTRLTVT.

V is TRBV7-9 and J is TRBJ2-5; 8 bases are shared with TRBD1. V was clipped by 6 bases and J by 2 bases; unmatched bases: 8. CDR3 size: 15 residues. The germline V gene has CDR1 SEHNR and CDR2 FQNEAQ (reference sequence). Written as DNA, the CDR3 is TGTGCCAGCAGTCTCCAGGGACAGGCACAAGAGACCCAGTACTTC. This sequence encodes CASSLQGQAQETQYF.

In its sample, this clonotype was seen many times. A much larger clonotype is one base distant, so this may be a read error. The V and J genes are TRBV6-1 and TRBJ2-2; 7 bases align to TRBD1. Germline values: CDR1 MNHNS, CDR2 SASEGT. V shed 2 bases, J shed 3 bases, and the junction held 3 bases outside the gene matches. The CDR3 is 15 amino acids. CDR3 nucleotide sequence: TGTGCCAGCAGTGAACCTACAGGGGACACCGGGGAGCTGTTTTTT. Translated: CASSEPTGDTGELFF.

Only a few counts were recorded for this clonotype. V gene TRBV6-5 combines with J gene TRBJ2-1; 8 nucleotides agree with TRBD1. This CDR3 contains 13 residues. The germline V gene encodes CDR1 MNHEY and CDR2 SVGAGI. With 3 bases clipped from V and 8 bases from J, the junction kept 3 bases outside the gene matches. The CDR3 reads CASSYGQGHEQFF. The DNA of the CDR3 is TGTGCCAGCAGTTATGGACAGGGACATGAGCAGTTCTTC.

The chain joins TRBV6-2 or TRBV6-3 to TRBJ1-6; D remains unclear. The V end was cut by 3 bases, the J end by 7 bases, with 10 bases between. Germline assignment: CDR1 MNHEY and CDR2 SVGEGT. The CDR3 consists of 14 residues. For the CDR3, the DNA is TGTGCCAGCAGTTATCGTCCCGGGAATTCACCCCTCCACTTT. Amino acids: CASSYRPGNSPLHF.

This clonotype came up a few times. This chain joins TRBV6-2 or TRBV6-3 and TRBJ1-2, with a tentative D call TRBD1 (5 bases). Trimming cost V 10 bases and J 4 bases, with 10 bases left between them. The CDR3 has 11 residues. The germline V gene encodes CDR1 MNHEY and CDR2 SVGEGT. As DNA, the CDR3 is TGTGCCACCCAGGGAATCTATGGCTACACCTTC. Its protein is CATQGIYGYTF.

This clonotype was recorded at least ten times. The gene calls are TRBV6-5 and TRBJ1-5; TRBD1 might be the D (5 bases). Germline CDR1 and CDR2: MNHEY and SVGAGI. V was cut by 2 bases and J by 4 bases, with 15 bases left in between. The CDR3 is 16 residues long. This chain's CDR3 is CASSYGSGTENQPQHF. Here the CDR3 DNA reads TGTGCCAGCAGTTACGGATCCGGGACCGAGAATCAGCCCCAGCATTTT.

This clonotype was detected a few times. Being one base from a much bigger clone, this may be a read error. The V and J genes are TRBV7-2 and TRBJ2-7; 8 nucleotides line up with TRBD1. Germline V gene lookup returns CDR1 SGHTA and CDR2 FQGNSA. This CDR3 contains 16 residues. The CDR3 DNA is TGTGCCGGCAGCTTAGCGATTCGGCAGGGGGCCGACGAGCAGTACTTC. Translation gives CAGSLAIRQGADEQYF.

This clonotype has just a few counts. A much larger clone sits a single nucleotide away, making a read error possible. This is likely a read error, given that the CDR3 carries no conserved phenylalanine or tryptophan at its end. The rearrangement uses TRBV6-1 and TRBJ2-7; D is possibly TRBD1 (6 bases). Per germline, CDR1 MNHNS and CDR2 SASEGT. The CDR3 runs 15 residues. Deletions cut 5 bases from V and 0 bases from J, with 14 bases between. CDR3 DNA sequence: TGTGCCAGCAGTCTTCTAGGGGACAACTCCTACGAGCAGTACCTC. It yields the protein CASSLLGDNSYEQYL.

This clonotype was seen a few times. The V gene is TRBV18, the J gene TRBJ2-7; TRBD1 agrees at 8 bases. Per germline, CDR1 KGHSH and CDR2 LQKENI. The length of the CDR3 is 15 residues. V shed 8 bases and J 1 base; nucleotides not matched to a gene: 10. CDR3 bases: TGTGCCAGCCGCGACAGGGGTTTAAGTTCCTACGAGCAGTACTTC. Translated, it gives CASRDRGLSSYEQYF.

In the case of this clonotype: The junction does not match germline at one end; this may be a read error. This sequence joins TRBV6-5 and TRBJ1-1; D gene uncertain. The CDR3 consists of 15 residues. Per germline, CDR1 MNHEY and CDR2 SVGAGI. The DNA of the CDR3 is TGTGCCAGCAGTTACTCTGGACTGGCGGGCACTGATGCTTTCTTT. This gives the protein CASSYSGLAGTDAFF.

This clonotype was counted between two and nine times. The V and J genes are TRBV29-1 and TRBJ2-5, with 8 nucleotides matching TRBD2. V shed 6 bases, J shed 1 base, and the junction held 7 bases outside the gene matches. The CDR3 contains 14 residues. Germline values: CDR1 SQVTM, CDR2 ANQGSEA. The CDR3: CSVSGSTPQETQYF. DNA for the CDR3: TGCAGCGTGAGCGGGAGCACCCCCCAAGAGACCCAGTACTTC.